Listed below are T cell receptor beta chains from one sample, sequenced in a study of T cell responses to AZD1222 COVID-19 vaccine. Assay used: immunoSEQ multiplex PCR; TCRdb lists only in-frame clones, some missing. The table shows 150,000 or so clones, with roughly nine tenths occurring only once. Sequenced here: peripheral blood, sampled on day 0 of AZD1222 vaccination. These receptors all stem from an adult in good health. The CDR3 runs from the conserved cysteine through the conserved F or W. D genes are given only for firm matches. Only some rows state a clone size, as once, few, many or a class for expanded clones.

TRBJ2-3 . TRBV7-6 . CASSFLSGTRTDTQYF TGTGCCAGCAGCTTCTTAAGCGGCACTCGCACAGATACGCAGTATTTT
TRBJ2-7 . TRBV7-6 . CASSLLSGDHEQYF TGTGCCAGCAGCTTACTTAGCGGAGACCACGAGCAGTACTTC
TRBJ2-7 . TRBV7-8 . CASSLAPSYNAEQYF TGTGCCAGCAGCTTAGCCCCTAGCTACAACGCCGAGCAGTACTTC
TRBJ2-7 TRBD1 TRBV7-2 . CASSRGQGPYEQYF TGTGCCAGCAGCCGGGGACAGGGGCCCTACGAGCAGTACTTC
TRBJ2-1 . TRBV3-1/TRBV3-2 . CASSQPPFINEQFF TGTGCCAGCAGCCAACCTCCGTTCATCAATGAGCAGTTCTTC
TRBJ2-5 TRBD2 TRBV4-2 . CASSPGRLAGGIGETQYF TGTGCCAGCAGCCCAGGGAGACTAGCGGGAGGGATTGGAGAGACCCAGTACTTC
TRBJ1-2 . TRBV30 . CAWSVLAGYGYTF TGTGCCTGGAGTGTACTCGCAGGGTATGGCTACACCTTC
TRBJ1-3 TRBD1 TRBV28 . CASWGRQGKAGNTIYF TGTGCCAGCTGGGGGCGACAGGGGAAAGCTGGAAACACCATATATTTT
TRBJ1-5 TRBD1 TRBV28 . CASSRTGMGNQPQHF TGTGCCAGCAGTCGGACAGGGATGGGCAATCAGCCCCAGCATTTT
TRBJ1-3 . TRBV28 few CASSPIDSSGNTIYF TGTGCCAGCAGTCCAATCGACAGCTCTGGAAACACCATATATTTT
TRBJ2-2 TRBD2 TRBV19 . CASSKLAGGTGPGELFF TGTGCCAGTAGTAAACTAGCGGGAGGAACGGGGCCCGGGGAGCTGTTTTTT
TRBJ1-5 . TRBV7-8 once CASSFLGGNQPQHF TGTGCCAGCAGCTTTTTGGGTGGCAATCAGCCCCAGCATTTT
TRBJ2-2 TRBD2 TRBV18 . CASSPRGAGPGELFF TGTGCCAGCTCACCCCGAGGAGCGGGACCCGGGGAGCTGTTTTTT
TRBJ2-7 TRBD1 TRBV9 . CASSVGRAGGGEQYF TGTGCCAGCAGCGTAGGGAGGGCAGGGGGCGGCGAGCAGTACTTC
TRBJ2-2 TRBD2 TRBV24-1 . CATSGLAGGGTGELFF TGTGCCACCAGTGGGCTAGCGGGAGGTGGCACCGGGGAGCTGTTTTTT
TRBJ2-4 TRBD1 TRBV11-2 . CASSLGSAGTGLPKNIQYF TGTGCCAGCAGCTTAGGATCTGCCGGGACAGGGTTACCCAAAAACATTCAGTACTTC
TRBJ2-4 TRBD1 TRBV19 once CASSANRGTTKNIQYF TGTGCCAGTAGTGCGAACAGGGGAACTACCAAAAACATTCAGTACTTC
TRBJ1-2 . TRBV11-2 . CASSLAGSFYGYTF TGTGCCAGCAGCTTGGCCGGTTCCTTTTATGGCTACACCTTC
TRBJ2-4 . TRBV5-6 . CASSLAGRPIQYF TGTGCCAGCAGCTTGGCCGGACGTCCTATTCAGTACTTC
TRBJ2-2 TRBD2 TRBV7-6 . CASSGRTRVTGELFF TGTGCCAGCAGCGGACGGACTAGGGTCACCGGGGAGCTGTTTTTT
TRBJ1-5 . TRBV18 . CASSPDSNQPQHF TGTGCCAGCTCACCGGACAGCAATCAGCCCCAGCATTTT
TRBJ2-7 TRBD2 TRBV2 . CASIGLAGGNEQYF TGTGCCAGCATCGGACTAGCGGGTGGAAACGAGCAGTACTTC
TRBJ2-7 . TRBV5-1 once CASSLVGTRSWGNYEQYF TGCGCCAGCAGCTTGGTTGGGACAAGGAGTTGGGGAAACTACGAGCAGTACTTC
TRBJ1-3 . TRBV27 . CASSLSVSSGNTIYF TGTGCCAGCAGTTTATCAGTAAGCTCTGGAAACACCATATATTTT
TRBJ2-4 . TRBV14 . CASSQDHPAWDIQYF TGTGCCAGCAGCCAAGATCACCCCGCATGGGACATTCAGTACTTC
TRBJ1-2 . TRBV7-2 . CASSLQGNYGYTF TGTGCCAGCAGCTTACAGGGGAACTATGGCTACACCTTC
TRBJ1-1 . TRBV27 . CASSLGVENTEAFF TGTGCCAGCAGTTTAGGGGTCGAAAACACTGAAGCTTTCTTT